The entry below describes one T cell receptor (beta chain). V lost 3 bases, J lost 8 bases, and 29 bases lay in between. CDR1 is SGDLS, CDR2 YYNGEE, per germline. The CDR3 loop spans 18 amino acids. The entry originates in a study of blood T cell repertoires in COVID-19. Study information: PBMCs, B-cell-depleted T cells, or T cells were the source of the cDNA or gDNA that made up the material.

The data were produced by immunoSEQ multiplex PCR, yet TCRdb's version contains in-frame clones alone and is incomplete. The table records almost 400,000 clones, 85% to 90% of them present only once. This sequence originates from a woman aged 25 to 45 who had recovered from COVID-19. J is TRBJ1-2 and V is TRBV9; tentatively, D is TRBD1 (5 bases). The sequenced sample consisted of PBMCs or T cells enriched from blood (not recorded which). Here the CDR3 reads CASSAITGLTSRPGGYTF. The CDR3 bases are TGTGCCAGCAGCGCCATAACGGGACTAACCTCCCGACCCGGCGGCTACACCTTC.